Each of the 3 T cell receptor beta chains below was sequenced from the same sample in a study of blood T cell repertoires in COVID-19. Assay: immunoSEQ multiplex PCR; the TCRdb copy retains only in-frame clones and omits some. The data hold some 260,000 clones, with about 79% observed a single time. The sequenced material came from peripheral blood. Every receptor here comes from an elderly man with acute or convalescent COVID-19.

The sample holds a few counts of this clone. This chain connects TRBV6-2 or TRBV6-3 to TRBJ1-2; 7 bases are a match to TRBD1. CDR1 and CDR2 from the germline V gene are MNHEY and SVGEGT. V shed 4 bases, J shed 5 bases, and the junction held 10 bases outside the gene matches. The CDR3 is 15 amino acids. CDR3 sequence reads: CASSSTHLTGYGYTF. The CDR3 coding sequence is TGTGCCAGCAGTTCCACCCACCTGACAGGGTATGGCTACACCTTC.

This chain links TRBV24-1 with TRBJ1-6; D remains ambiguous. Germline CDR1 KGHDR, CDR2 SFDVKD. The CDR3 is made up of 13 amino acids. The V and J ends lost 12 bases and 5 bases respectively, with 13 bases between them. The DNA of the CDR3 is TGTGCCGTACAACGACAAGATAATTCACCCCTCCACTTT. Amino acids: CAVQRQDNSPLHF.

This chain uses TRBV30 with TRBJ1-1; D gene uncertain. Trimming took off 0 bases at V and 1 base at J, with 6 bases between the two ends. CDR1 and CDR2 (germline): GTSNPN, SVGIG (reference sequence). The CDR3 loop spans 13 amino acids. The DNA of the CDR3 is TGTGCCTGGAGTGTAGGAGGGAACACTGAAGCTTTCTTT. This gives the protein CAWSVGGNTEAFF.